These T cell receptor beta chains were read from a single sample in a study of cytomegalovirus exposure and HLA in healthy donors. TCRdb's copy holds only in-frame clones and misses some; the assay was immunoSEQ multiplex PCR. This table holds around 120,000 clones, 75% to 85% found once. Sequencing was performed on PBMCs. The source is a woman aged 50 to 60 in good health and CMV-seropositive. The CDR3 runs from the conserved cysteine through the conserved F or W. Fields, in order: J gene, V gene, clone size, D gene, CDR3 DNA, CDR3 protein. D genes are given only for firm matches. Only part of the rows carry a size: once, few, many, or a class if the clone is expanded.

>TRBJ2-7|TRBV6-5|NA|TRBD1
TGTGCCAGCAGCCGGGGACAGGGAGTCGAGCAGTACTTC
CASSRGQGVEQYF
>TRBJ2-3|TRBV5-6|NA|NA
TGTGCCAGCAGCTTGTACGGGGGGCAGGATTATGATACGCAGTATTTT
CASSLYGGQDYDTQYF
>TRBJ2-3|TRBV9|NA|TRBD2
TGTGCCAGCAGCACCGGGACTAGCCTAGGCACAGATACGCAGTATTTT
CASSTGTSLGTDTQYF
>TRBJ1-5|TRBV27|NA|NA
TGTGCCAGCAGTTTAAGGGGGGGCCAGCCCCAGCATTTT
CASSLRGGQPQHF
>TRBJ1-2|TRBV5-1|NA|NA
TGCGCCAGCAGCTTGGGACAGCAGAACTATGGCTACACCTTC
CASSLGQQNYGYTF
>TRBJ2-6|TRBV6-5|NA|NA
TGTGCCAGCAGTTACGGGGAGGCTGGGGCCAACGTCCTGACTTTC
CASSYGEAGANVLTF
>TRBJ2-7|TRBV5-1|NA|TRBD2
TGCGCCAGCAGCTTGGGGGGTAGCGGGGAGTCCTCCTTC
CASSLGGSGESSF
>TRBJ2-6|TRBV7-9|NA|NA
TGTGCCAGCAGCCCTACTCCTAGCGCCAGCTCTGGGGCCAACGTCCTGACTTTC
CASSPTPSASSGANVLTF
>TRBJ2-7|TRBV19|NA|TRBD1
TGTGCCAGTAGTCCCAGGGGGAGTAAGGACTACGAGCAGTACTTC
CASSPRGSKDYEQYF
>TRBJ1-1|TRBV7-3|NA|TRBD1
TGTGCCAGCAGCCCGGGACAGGGCGGACAAGCTTTCTTT
CASSPGQGGQAFF
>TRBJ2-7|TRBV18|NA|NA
TGTGCCAGCTCACCACCTTCGGGAAACGAGCAGTACTTC
CASSPPSGNEQYF
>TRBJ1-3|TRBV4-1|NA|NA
TGCGCCAGCAGCCAAGATGGGGGGTTAGCTGGAAACACCATATATTTT
CASSQDGGLAGNTIYF
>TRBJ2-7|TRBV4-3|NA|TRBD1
TGCGCCAGCAGCCAAATGGGACAGGGACTTAGCGAGCAGTACTTC
CASSQMGQGLSEQYF
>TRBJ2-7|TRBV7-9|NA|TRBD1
TGTTCCAGCAGCTTCGGGGACAGGGGACTCAAGCAGTACTTC
CSSSFGDRGLKQYF
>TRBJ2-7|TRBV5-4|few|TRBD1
TGTGCCAGCAGCACCTTCCGGGACAGCTCCTACGAGCAGTACTTC
CASSTFRDSSYEQYF
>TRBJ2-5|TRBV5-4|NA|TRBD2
TGTGCCAGCAGCTTTGGGGGACTAGCGGGAGGAGAGACCCAGTACTTC
CASSFGGLAGGETQYF
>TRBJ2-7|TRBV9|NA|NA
TGTGCCAGCAGTCGCTTACACCACGAGCAGTACTTC
CASSRLHHEQYF
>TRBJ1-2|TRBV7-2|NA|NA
TGTGCCAGCAGCCATAGTAGGGGAACATATGGCTACACCTTC
CASSHSRGTYGYTF
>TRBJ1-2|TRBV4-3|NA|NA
TGCGCCAGCAGCCAAGATCAGGGAAACTATGGCTACACCTTC
CASSQDQGNYGYTF
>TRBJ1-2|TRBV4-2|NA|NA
TGTGCCAGCAGCCAAGAAGGAGGAGTGGGAGACGGCTACACCTTC
CASSQEGGVGDGYTF
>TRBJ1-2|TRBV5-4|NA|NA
TGTGCCAGCAGCTTCATTTACAGTTCTCGGGGGAGGGAAGGCTACACCTTC
CASSFIYSSRGREGYTF
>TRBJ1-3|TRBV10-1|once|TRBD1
TGCGCCAGCAGTGACGAGGGACAGTCCTCTGGAAACACCATATATTTT
CASSDEGQSSGNTIYF
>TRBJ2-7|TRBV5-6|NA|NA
TGTGCCAGCAGTATCGGACTGAGCGTCTACGAGCAGTACTTC
CASSIGLSVYEQYF
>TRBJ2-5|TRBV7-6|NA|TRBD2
TGTGCCAGCAGCTTAGCTTGGCTAGCGGGTCGCGAAGAGACCCAGTACTTC
CASSLAWLAGREETQYF
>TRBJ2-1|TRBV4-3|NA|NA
TGCGCCAGCAGCCAAGGGCGGCGGAGGAGCAATGAGCAGTTCTTC
CASSQGRRRSNEQFF
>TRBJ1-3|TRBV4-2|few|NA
TGTGCCAGCAGCCAAGTAACAGGTAGCTCTGGAAACACCATATATTTT
CASSQVTGSSGNTIYF
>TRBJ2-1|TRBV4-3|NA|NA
TGCGCCAGCAGCCAGGAGCCCGGTCATGAGCAGTTCTTC
CASSQEPGHEQFF
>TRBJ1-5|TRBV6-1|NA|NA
TGTGCCAGCAGTGGGGGCAGCCTTTATAGCAATCAGCCCCAGCATTTT
CASSGGSLYSNQPQHF